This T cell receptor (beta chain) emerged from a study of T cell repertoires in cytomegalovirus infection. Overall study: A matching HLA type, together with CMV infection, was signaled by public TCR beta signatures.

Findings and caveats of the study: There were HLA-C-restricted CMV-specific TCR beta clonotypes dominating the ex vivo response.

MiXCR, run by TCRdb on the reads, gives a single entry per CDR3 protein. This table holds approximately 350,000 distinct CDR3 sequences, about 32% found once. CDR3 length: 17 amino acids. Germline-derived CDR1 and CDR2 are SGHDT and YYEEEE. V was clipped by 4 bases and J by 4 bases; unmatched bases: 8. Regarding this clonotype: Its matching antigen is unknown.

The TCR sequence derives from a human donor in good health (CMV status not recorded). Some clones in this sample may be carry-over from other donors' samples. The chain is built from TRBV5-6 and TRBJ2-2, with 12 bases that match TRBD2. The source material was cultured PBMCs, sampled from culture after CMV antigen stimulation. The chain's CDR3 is CASSPDGGLAGTGELFF. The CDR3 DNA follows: TGTGCCAGCAGCCCGGATGGGGGACTAGCGGGCACCGGGGAGCTGTTTTTT.